This entry is about one TCR beta chain. One end of the junction is discordant with germline, which a read error may explain. This record belongs to a study of molecular identifiers for immune sequencing clone quantification. TCRdb passed the PCR reads through MiXCR, listing each CDR3 protein once. In the table there are 300,000 to 350,000 distinct CDR3 sequences, over 20% of which are singletons. CDR3 length: 14 amino acids. Germline CDR1 and CDR2: SGHDT and YYEEEE. Based on a CD8+CD4-CCR7+CD45RA+ profile, naive CD8 T cells were sorted. Material for sequencing was naive CD8+ T cells from blood, with Jurkat cell RNA spiked in. Subset in this sample: FACS-sorted CD8+CD4-CCR7+CD45RA+ naive T cells. The TCR comes from a human donor in good health. Some libraries in this study had Jurkat cell RNA spiked in. The rearrangement uses TRBV5-6 and TRBJ2-3, with 7 bases that match TRBD1. The CDR3 sequence is CASSPGTATDTQCF. CDR3 in DNA: TGTGCCAGCAGCCCAGGGACAGCGACAGATACGCAGTGTTTT.